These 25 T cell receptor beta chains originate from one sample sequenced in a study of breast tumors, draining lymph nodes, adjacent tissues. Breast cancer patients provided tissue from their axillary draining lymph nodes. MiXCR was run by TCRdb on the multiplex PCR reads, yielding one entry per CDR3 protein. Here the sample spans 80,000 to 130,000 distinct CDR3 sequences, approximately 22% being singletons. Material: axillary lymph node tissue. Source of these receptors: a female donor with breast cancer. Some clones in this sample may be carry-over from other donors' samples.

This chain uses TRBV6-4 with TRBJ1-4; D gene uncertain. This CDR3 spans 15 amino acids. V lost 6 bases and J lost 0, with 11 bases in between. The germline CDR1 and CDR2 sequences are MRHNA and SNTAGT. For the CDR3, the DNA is TGTGCCAGCAGAGGACGGCACACAACTAATGAAAAACTGTTTTTT. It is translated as CASRGRHTTNEKLFF.

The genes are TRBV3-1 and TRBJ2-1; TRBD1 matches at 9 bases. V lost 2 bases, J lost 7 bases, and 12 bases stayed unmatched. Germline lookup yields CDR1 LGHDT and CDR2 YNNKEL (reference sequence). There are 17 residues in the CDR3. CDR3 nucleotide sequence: TGTGCCAGCAGCCAATTTCGGGGACAGGGTGCGGTGAATGAGCAGTTCTTC. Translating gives CASSQFRGQGAVNEQFF.

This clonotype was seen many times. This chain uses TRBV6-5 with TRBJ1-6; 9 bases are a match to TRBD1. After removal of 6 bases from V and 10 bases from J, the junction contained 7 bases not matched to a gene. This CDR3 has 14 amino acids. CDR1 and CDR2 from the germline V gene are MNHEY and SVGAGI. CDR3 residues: CASSRTGGESPLHF. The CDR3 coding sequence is TGTGCCAGCAGCCGAACAGGGGGCGAGTCACCCCTCCACTTT.

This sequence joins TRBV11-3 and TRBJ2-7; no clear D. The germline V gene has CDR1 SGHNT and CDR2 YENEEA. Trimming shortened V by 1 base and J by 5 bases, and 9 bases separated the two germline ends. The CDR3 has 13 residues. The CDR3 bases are TGTGCCAGCAGCTTAGGGGCCACGAACGAGCAGTACTTC. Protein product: CASSLGATNEQYF.

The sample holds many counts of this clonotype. The CDR3 spells CASRSGQGNSYEQYF. The CDR3 DNA is TGTGCCAGCAGGTCCGGACAGGGGAACTCCTACGAGCAGTACTTC. The chain combines TRBV2 with TRBJ2-7; 9 bases are shared with TRBD1. The germline V gene encodes CDR1 SNHLY and CDR2 FYNNEI. The V and J ends lost 6 bases and 0 bases, in that order; junction bases with no gene match: 6. The CDR3 contains 15 residues.

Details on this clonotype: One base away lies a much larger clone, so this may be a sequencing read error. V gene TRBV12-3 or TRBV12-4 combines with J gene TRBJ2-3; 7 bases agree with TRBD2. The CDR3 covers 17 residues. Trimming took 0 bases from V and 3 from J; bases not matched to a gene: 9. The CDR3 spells CASSLALGGFVTDTQYF. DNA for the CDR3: TGTGCCAGCAGTTTAGCTTTGGGGGGGTTTGTAACAGATACGCAGTATTTT.

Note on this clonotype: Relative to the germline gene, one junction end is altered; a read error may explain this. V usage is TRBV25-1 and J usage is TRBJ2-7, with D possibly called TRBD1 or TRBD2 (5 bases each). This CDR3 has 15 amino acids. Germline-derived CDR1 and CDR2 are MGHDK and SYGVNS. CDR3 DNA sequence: TGTGCCAGCAGTGAACAGGGACCAAAGGGGTACGAGCAGCACTTC. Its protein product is CASSEQGPKGYEQHF.

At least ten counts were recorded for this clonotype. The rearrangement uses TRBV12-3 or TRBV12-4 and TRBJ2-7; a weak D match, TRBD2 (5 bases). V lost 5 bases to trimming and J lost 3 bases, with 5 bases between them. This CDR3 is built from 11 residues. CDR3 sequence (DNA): TGTGCCAGCAGTGGACTCTACGAGCAGTACTTC. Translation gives CASSGLYEQYF.

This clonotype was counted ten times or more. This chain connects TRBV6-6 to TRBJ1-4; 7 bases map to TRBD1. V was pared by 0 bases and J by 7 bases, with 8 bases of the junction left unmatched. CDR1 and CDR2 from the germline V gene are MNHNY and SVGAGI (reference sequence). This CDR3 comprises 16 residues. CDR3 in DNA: TGTGCCAGCAGTTACTCCGGACAGGTTGGGGGTGAAAAACTGTTTTTT. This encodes CASSYSGQVGGEKLFF.

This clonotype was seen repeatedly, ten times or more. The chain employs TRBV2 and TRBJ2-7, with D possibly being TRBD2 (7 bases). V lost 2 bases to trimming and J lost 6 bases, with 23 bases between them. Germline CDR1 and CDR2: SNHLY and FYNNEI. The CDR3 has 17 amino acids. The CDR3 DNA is TGTGCCAGCAGTGAAAGGGGGGGGTACTCCTACGAGCCCGAGCAGTACTTC. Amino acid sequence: CASSERGGYSYEPEQYF. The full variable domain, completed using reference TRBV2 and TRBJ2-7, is EPEVTQTPSHQVTQMGQEVILRCVPISNHLYFYWYRQILGQKVEFLVSFYNNEISEKSEIFDDQFSVERPDGSNFTLKIRSTKLEDSAMYFCASSERGGYSYEPEQYFGPGTRLTVT.

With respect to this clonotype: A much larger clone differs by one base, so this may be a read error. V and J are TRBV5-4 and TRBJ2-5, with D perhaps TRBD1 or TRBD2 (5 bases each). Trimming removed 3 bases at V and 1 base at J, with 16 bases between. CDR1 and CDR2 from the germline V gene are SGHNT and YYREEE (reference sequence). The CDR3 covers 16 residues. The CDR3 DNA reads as TGTGCCAGCAGCTATAGCCGGGGCGCTACCCAAGAGACCCAGTACTTC. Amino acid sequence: CASSYSRGATQETQYF. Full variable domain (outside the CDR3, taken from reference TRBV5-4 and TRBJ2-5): ETGVTQSPTHLIKTRGQQVTLRCSSQSGHNTVSWYQQALGQGPQFIFQYYREEENGRGNFPPRFSGLQFPNYSSELNVNALELDDSALYLCASSYSRGATQETQYFGPGTRLLVL.

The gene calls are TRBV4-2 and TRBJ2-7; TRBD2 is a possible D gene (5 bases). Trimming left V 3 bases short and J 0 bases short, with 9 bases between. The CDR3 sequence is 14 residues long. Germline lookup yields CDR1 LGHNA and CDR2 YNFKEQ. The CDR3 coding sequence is TGTGCCAGCAGCCATGAGCGGACCTCCTACGAGCAGTACTTC. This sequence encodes CASSHERTSYEQYF.

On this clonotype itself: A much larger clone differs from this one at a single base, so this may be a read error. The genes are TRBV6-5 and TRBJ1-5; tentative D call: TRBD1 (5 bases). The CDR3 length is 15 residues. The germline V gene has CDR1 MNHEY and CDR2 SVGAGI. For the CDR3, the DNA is TGTGCCAGCAGGGGGGGAATTGATCCCTATCAGCCCCTGCATTTT. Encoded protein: CASRGGIDPYQPLHF.

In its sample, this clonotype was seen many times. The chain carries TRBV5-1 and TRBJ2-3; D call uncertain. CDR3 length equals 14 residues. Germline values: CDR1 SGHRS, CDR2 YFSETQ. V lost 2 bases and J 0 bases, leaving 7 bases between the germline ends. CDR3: CASSFGRSTDTQYF. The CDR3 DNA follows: TGCGCCAGCAGCTTTGGCAGGAGCACAGATACGCAGTATTTT.

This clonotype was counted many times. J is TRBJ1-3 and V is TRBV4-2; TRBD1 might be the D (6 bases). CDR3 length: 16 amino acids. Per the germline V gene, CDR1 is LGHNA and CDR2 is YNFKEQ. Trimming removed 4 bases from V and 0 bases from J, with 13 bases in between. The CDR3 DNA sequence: TGTGCCAGCAGCCTTAACGGGGGGGCCTCTGGAAACACCATATATTTT. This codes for CASSLNGGASGNTIYF.

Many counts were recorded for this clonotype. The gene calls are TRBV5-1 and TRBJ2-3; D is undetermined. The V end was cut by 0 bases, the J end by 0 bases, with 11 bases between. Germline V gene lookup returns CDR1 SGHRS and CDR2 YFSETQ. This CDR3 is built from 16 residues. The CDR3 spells CASSLAIASSTDTQYF. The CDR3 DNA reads TGCGCCAGCAGCTTGGCCATAGCCTCTAGCACAGATACGCAGTATTTT.

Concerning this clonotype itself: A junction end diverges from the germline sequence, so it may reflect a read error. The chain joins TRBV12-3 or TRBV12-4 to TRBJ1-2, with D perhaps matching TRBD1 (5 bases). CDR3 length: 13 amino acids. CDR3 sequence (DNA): TGTGCCAGCAGTTTAGGGCAGGGTGATGGCCACACCTTC. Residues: CASSLGQGDGHTF.

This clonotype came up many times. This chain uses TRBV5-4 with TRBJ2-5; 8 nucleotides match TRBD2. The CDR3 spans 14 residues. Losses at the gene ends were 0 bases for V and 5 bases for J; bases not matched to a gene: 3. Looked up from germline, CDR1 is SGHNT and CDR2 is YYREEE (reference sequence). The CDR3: CASSLGAGEETQYF. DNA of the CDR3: TGTGCCAGCAGCTTGGGAGCGGGAGAGGAGACCCAGTACTTC.

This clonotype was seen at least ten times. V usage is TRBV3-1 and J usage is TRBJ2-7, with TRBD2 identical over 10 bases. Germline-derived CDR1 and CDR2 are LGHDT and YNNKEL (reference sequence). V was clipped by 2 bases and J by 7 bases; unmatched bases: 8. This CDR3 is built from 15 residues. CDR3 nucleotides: TGTGCCAGCAGCCAATCGCGGCTAGCGGGAGTAGAGCAGTACTTC. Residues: CASSQSRLAGVEQYF.

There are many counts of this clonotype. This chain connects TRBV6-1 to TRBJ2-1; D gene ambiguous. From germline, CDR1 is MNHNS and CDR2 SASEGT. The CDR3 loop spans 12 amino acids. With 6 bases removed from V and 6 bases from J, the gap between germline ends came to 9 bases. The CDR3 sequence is CASRERSNEQFF. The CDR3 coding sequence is TGTGCCAGCAGAGAAAGGTCCAATGAGCAGTTCTTC.

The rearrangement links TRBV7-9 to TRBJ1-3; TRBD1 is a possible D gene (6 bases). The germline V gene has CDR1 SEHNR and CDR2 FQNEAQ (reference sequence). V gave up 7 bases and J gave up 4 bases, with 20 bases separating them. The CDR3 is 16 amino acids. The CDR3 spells CASNPLWAGEGNTIYF. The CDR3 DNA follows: TGTGCCAGCAACCCTTTATGGGCAGGGGAAGGAAACACCATATATTTT.

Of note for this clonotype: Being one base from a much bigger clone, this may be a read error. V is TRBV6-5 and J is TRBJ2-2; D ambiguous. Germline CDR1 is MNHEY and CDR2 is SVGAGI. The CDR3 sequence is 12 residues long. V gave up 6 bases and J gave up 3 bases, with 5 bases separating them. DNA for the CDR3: TGTGCCAGCAGGTGTGACACCGGGGAGCTGTTTTTT. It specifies CASRCDTGELFF.

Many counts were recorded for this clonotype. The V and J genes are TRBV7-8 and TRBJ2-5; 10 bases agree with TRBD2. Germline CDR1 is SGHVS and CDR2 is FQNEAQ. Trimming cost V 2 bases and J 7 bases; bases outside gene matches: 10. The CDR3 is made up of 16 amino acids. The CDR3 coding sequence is TGTGCCAGCAGCTTAATAGCGGGGGGCGGATCTGGGACCCAGTACTTC. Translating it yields CASSLIAGGGSGTQYF.

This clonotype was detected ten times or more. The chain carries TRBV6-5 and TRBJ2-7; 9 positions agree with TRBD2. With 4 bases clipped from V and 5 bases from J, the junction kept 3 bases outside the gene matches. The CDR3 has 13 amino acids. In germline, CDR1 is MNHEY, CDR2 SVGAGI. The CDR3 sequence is CASSLAGVHEQYF. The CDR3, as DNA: TGTGCCAGCAGTTTAGCGGGAGTCCACGAGCAGTACTTC.

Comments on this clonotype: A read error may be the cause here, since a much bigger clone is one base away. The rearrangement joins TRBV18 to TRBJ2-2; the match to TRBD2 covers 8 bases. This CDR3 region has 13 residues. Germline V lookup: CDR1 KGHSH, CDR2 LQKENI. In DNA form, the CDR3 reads TGTGCCAGCTCACCAAACGATAGCGGGAAGCTGTTTTTT. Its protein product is CASSPNDSGKLFF.